One and the same sample provided the 17 T cell receptor beta chains below, sequenced in a study of CD8+CD57+ T cells in acquired aplastic anemia. For CDR3 and TCR beta VDJ profiling, genomic DNA was the template used. TCRdb reprocessed the reads via MiXCR and lists one record per CDR3 protein. The sample shows around 220,000 distinct CDR3 sequences, roughly 45% of them seen only once. Sequencing involved patients with CD8+CD57+ cell expansion previously shown by flow cytometry. Sequenced: sorted CD4+, CD8+, or CD8+CD57+ T cells (not recorded which) from PBMCs. All receptors derive from a human donor with aplastic anemia.

This clonotype occurred a few times. In nucleotides, the CDR3 is TGTGCCAGCAGCCGGGAGACTAGCAATCAGCCCCAGCATTTT. Amino acids: CASSRETSNQPQHF. The V and J genes are TRBV3-1 and TRBJ1-5; D remains ambiguous. The CDR3 has 14 residues. Germline loops: CDR1 LGHDT, CDR2 YNNKEL (reference sequence). Trimming took off 4 bases at V and 0 bases at J, with 7 bases between the two ends. The full variable domain, its missing parts supplied by reference TRBV3-1 and TRBJ1-5, is DTAVSQTPKYLVTQMGNDKSIKCEQNLGHDTMYWYKQDSKKFLKIMFSYNNKELIINETVPNRFSPKSPDKAHLNLHINSLELGDSAVYFCASSRETSNQPQHFGDGTRLSIL.

The chain recombines TRBV12-3 or TRBV12-4 with TRBJ1-1; D perhaps matches TRBD1 (5 bases). V was trimmed by 2 bases and J by 6 bases, leaving 13 bases between them. CDR3 length: 14 residues. The DNA of the CDR3 is TGTGCCAGCAGTTTATCGCTGGGGGAATCTGAAGCTTTCTTT. Protein product: CASSLSLGESEAFF.

The rearrangement joins TRBV2 to TRBJ2-7; the match to TRBD2 covers 11 bases. The CDR3 is 16 residues long. With 4 bases clipped from V and 3 bases from J, the junction kept 8 bases outside the gene matches. Per the germline V gene, CDR1 is SNHLY and CDR2 is FYNNEI. CDR3: CASSAGVAGGIYEQYF. The DNA for the CDR3 is TGTGCCAGCAGTGCCGGGGTAGCGGGAGGGATCTACGAGCAGTACTTC.

A note on this clonotype: At one of its ends the junction is not consistent with the germline gene, which may arise from a read error. This chain uses TRBV7-7 with TRBJ2-1, with TRBD1 matching 8 bases. Germline V lookup: CDR1 SSHAT, CDR2 FNYEAQ (reference sequence). The CDR3 length is 14 residues. The CDR3 sequence is CASSLQGANNEQFF. The CDR3 bases are TGTGCTAGCAGCTTGCAGGGGGCCAACAATGAGCAGTTCTTC.

The V call is TRBV12-5, the J call TRBJ1-6; no definite D call. V was shortened by 5 bases and J by 7 bases, with 12 bases between the two germline ends. Germline CDR1 is LGHNT and CDR2 is FRNRAP. The CDR3 loop spans 14 amino acids. CDR3 sequence reads: CASGTAGNNSPLHF. In DNA, the CDR3 is TGTGCTAGTGGTACCGCGGGAAACAATTCACCCCTCCACTTT.

The chain couples TRBV7-2 to TRBJ1-1; no clear D. CDR3 length: 15 residues. Germline V gene data show CDR1 as SGHTA and CDR2 as FQGNSA. V gave up 4 bases and J gave up 2 bases, with 14 bases separating them. CDR3 in DNA: TGTGCCAGCAGCTGGAACAGCGAACCTAACACTGAAGCTTTCTTT. Amino acid sequence: CASSWNSEPNTEAFF.

The V and J genes are TRBV29-1 and TRBJ2-3; D not certain. The germline V gene has CDR1 SQVTM and CDR2 ANQGSEA. This CDR3 is 12 amino acids long. Between the trimmed V and J ends, which lost 8 bases and 0 bases, there was a span of 9 bases. CDR3 protein: CSLKQSTDTQYF. As DNA, the CDR3 is TGCAGCTTAAAACAGAGCACAGATACGCAGTATTTT.

The CDR3 bases are TGTGCCAGCAGCTTAGCGTCCAGCCCCACAGATACGCAGTATTTT. Residues: CASSLASSPTDTQYF. The V and J genes are TRBV7-6 and TRBJ2-3; D remains unclear. The CDR3 has 15 amino acids. Germline V gene sequence: CDR1 SGHVS, CDR2 FNYEAQ. V lost 0 bases to trimming and J lost 2 bases, with 9 bases between them.

The V and J genes are TRBV12-3 or TRBV12-4 and TRBJ2-7; 7 positions match TRBD2. CDR3 size: 14 residues. The CDR3 region has the DNA TGTGCTAGTGGCAAACCGGGACTACCCTACGAGCAGTACTTC. Its protein product is CASGKPGLPYEQYF.

CDR3 residues: CASSFSGTGENTGELFF. In DNA, the CDR3 is TGCGCCAGCAGCTTCAGCGGGACAGGGGAGAACACCGGGGAGCTGTTTTTT. This chain connects TRBV5-1 to TRBJ2-2; TRBD1 matches at 10 bases. V was pared by 2 bases and J by 1 base, with 5 bases of the junction left unmatched. CDR3 length equals 17 residues. Germline CDR1 and CDR2: SGHRS and YFSETQ.

This clonotype was counted many times. The rearrangement joins TRBV5-8 to TRBJ2-6; D perhaps matches TRBD2 (5 bases). Trimming removed 2 bases from V and 4 bases from J, with 10 bases in between. The CDR3 is 15 residues long. Germline CDR1 reads SGHTS; CDR2 reads YDEGEE. CDR3 region: CASSFEGTGANVLTF. The CDR3 region has the DNA TGTGCCAGCAGCTTTGAGGGAACCGGGGCCAACGTCCTGACTTTC.

This clonotype was found many times. V and J are TRBV7-9 and TRBJ2-1; tentative D call: TRBD1 (6 bases). This CDR3 has 14 amino acids. V gave up 6 bases and J gave up 3 bases, with 12 bases separating them. Germline V gene data show CDR1 as SEHNR and CDR2 as FQNEAQ (reference sequence). The CDR3 region is CASSRQVVYNEQFF. DNA for the CDR3: TGTGCCAGCAGTCGACAGGTCGTCTACAATGAGCAGTTCTTC.

This chain links TRBV20-1 with TRBJ2-3; 8 nucleotides align to TRBD1. CDR1 and CDR2 (germline): DFQATT, SNEGSKA (reference sequence). Trimming at V came to 2 bases and at J to 11 bases, leaving 9 bases not matched to a gene. The CDR3 is 13 amino acids. The CDR3 DNA reads as TGCAGTGCTAGACTGGACAGGGACAATGAGCAGTATTTT. Translating gives CSARLDRDNEQYF.

This clonotype has ten or more counts. V and J are TRBV3-1 and TRBJ2-7; 10 positions agree with TRBD2. Per the germline V gene, CDR1 is LGHDT and CDR2 is YNNKEL (reference sequence). The CDR3 is 15 residues long. V was clipped by 4 bases and J by 3 bases; unmatched bases: 6. This chain's CDR3 is CASSRTGTSVYEQYF. CDR3 sequence (DNA): TGTGCCAGCAGCCGTACCGGGACTAGCGTCTACGAGCAGTACTTC.

The V gene is TRBV5-1, the J gene TRBJ2-6; D not resolved. V lost 2 bases, J lost 4 bases, and 10 bases lay in between. This CDR3 is built from 15 residues. Germline V gene sequence: CDR1 SGHRS, CDR2 YFSETQ. The CDR3: CASSLVYGGANVLTF. The CDR3 DNA is TGCGCCAGCAGCTTAGTGTACGGCGGGGCCAACGTCCTGACTTTC.

This clonotype was seen a handful of times. The rearrangement joins TRBV28 to TRBJ2-7; D is possibly TRBD1 (5 bases). The CDR3 is made up of 18 amino acids. V was cut by 6 bases and J by 0 bases, with 24 bases left in between. Per the germline V gene, CDR1 is MDHEN and CDR2 is SYDVKM. The CDR3 reads CASSPSRWGIRYSYEQYF. DNA of the CDR3: TGTGCCAGCAGCCCCTCACGCTGGGGCATCCGTTACTCCTACGAGCAGTACTTC.

Only one count was recorded for this clonotype. The chain uses TRBV19 and TRBJ2-2; D is unclear. CDR3 size: 14 residues. V lost 1 base and J 1 base, leaving 4 bases between the germline ends. CDR1 and CDR2 (germline): LNHDA, SQIVND (reference sequence). The CDR3 DNA sequence: TGTGCCAGTAGTATAGGGCAGAACACCGGGGAGCTGTTTTTT. Translation: CASSIGQNTGELFF. Variable domain in full (rest from reference TRBV19 and TRBJ2-2): DGGITQSPKYLFRKEGQNVTLSCEQNLNHDAMYWYRQDPGQGLRLIYYSQIVNDFQKGDIAEGYSVSREKKESFPLTVTSAQKNPTAFYLCASSIGQNTGELFFGEGSRLTVL.